This TCR beta chain was captured by sequencing in a study of T cells after yellow fever vaccination. The overall study: Each low-cell-number fraction was prepared by means of SMART-Seq v4 Ultra Low Input.

There are a few counts of this clonotype. Trimming took 4 bases from V and 2 from J, leaving 14 bases between them. Germline loops: CDR1 LGHNA, CDR2 YNFKEQ. CDR3 length: 16 amino acids. TCRdb re-derived calls from the 5' RACE reads in MiXCR, one entry per CDR3 protein. The sample has 200,000 to 250,000 distinct CDR3 sequences; 6.5% to 8.5% are singletons. The input for sequencing was CD4+ T cells sorted from PBMCs, taken 15 days after the yellow fever booster vaccination. V and J are TRBV4-2 and TRBJ2-2; D call uncertain. The receptor was derived from a man aged 30 to 45 who received the YFV17D yellow fever vaccine. The CDR3 loop is CASSPKTLGNTGELFF. Here the CDR3 DNA reads TGTGCCAGCAGCCCTAAGACTCTCGGAAACACCGGGGAGCTGTTTTTT.